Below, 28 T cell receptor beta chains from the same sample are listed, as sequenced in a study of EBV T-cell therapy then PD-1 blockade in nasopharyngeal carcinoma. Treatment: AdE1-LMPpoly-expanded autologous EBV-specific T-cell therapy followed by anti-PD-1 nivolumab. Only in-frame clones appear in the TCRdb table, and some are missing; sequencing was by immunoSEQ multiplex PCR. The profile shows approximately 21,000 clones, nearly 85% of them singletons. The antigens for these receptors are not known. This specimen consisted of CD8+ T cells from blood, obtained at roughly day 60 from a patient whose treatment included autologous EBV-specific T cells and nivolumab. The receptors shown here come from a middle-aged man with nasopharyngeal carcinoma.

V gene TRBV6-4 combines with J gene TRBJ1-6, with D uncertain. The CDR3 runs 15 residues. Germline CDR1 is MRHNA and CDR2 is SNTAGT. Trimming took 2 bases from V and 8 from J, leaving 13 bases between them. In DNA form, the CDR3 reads TGTGCCAGCAGTGACGGAAGGGATGGGGATTCACCCCTCCACTTT. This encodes CASSDGRDGDSPLHF.

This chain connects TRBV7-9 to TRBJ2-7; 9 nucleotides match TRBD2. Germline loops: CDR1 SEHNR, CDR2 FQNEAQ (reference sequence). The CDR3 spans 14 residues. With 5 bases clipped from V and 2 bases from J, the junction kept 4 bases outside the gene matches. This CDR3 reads CASSPAGGPYEQYF. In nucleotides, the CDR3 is TGTGCCAGCAGCCCGGCGGGGGGGCCCTACGAGCAGTACTTC.

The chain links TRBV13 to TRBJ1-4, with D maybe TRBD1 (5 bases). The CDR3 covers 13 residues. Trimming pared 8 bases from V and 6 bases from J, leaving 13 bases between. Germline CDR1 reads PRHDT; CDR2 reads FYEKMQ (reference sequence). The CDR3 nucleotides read TGTGCCAGCGGCCGGGGCGGGGATGAAAAACTGTTTTTT. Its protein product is CASGRGGDEKLFF.

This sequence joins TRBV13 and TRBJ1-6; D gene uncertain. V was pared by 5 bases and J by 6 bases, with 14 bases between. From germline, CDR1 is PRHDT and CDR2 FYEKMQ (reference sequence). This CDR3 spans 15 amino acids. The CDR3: CASSASSTGNSPLHF. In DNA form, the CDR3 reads TGTGCCAGCAGCGCCTCATCCACGGGTAATTCACCCCTCCACTTT.

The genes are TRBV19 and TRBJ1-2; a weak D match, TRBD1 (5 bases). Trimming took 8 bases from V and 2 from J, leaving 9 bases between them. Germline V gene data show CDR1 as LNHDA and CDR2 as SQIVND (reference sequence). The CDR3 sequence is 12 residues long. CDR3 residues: CASQRGNYGYTF. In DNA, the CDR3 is TGTGCCAGTCAGCGGGGGAACTATGGCTACACCTTC.

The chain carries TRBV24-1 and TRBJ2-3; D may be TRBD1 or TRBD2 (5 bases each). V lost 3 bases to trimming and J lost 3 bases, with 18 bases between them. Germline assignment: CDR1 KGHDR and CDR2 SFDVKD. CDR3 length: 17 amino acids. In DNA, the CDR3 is TGTGCCACCAGTGATCTCCGGGACCCCGACGGGACAGATACGCAGTATTTT. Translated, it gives CATSDLRDPDGTDTQYF.

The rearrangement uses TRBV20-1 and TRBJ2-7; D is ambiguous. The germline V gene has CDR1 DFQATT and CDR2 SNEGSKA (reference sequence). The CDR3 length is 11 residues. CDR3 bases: TGCAGCCCCCGTGGCTCCTACGAGCAGTACTTC. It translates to CSPRGSYEQYF.

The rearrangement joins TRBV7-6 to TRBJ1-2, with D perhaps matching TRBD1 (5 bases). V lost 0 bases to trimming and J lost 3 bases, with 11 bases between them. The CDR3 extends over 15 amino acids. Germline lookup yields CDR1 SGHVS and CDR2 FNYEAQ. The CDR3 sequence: CASSLAGSTDYGYTF. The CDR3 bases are TGTGCCAGCAGCTTAGCGGGGTCGACAGACTATGGCTACACCTTC.

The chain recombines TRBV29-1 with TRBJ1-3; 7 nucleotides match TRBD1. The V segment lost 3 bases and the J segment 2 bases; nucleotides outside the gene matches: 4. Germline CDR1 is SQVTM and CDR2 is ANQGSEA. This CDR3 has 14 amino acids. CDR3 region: CSVDKGTAGNTIYF. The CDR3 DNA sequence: TGCAGCGTTGATAAGGGGACAGCTGGAAACACCATATATTTT.

The CDR3 here is CASSVEGFSGNTIYF. The CDR3, as DNA: TGTGCCAGCAGCGTAGAAGGGTTCTCTGGAAACACCATATATTTT. The chain has TRBV9 and TRBJ1-3; no clear D. The CDR3 length is 15 residues. V lost 0 bases, J lost 0 bases, and 7 bases lay in between. Germline-derived CDR1 and CDR2 are SGDLS and YYNGEE.

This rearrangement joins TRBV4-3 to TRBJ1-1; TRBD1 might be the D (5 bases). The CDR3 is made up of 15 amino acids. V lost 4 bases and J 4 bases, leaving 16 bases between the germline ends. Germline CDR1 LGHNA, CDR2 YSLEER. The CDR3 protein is CASSPRGGTTTEAFF. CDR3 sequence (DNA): TGCGCCAGCAGCCCTCGGGGGGGGACGACCACTGAAGCTTTCTTT.

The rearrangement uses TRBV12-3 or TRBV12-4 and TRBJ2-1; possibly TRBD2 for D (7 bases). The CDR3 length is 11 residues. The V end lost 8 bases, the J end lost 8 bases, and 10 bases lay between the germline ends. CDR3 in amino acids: CASGGAHEQFF. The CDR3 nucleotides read TGTGCCAGCGGGGGGGCCCATGAGCAGTTCTTC.

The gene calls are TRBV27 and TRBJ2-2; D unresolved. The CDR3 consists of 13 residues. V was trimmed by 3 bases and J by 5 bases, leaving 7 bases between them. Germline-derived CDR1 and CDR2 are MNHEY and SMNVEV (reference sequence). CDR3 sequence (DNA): TGTGCCAGCAGTTTGGGCCCTACCGGGGAGCTGTTTTTT. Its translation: CASSLGPTGELFF.

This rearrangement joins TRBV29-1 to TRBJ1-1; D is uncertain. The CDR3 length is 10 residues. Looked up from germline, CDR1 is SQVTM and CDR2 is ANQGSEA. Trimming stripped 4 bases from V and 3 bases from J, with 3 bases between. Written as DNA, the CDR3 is TGCAGCGTTGTGGACACTGAAGCTTTCTTT. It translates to CSVVDTEAFF. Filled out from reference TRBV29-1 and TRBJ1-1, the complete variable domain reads SAVISQKPSRDICQRGTSLTIQCQVDSQVTMMFWYRQQPGQSLTLIATANQGSEATYESGFVIDKFPISRPNLTFSTLTVSNMSPEDSSIYLCSVVDTEAFFGQGTRLTVV.

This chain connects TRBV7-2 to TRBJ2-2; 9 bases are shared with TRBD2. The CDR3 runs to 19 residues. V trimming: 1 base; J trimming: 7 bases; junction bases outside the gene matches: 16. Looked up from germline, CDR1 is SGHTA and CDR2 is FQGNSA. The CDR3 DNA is TGTGCCAGCAGCTTAGAAAAGCGGGGGGCCCAGGGGTGGATCGGGGAGCTGTTTTTT. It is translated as CASSLEKRGAQGWIGELFF.

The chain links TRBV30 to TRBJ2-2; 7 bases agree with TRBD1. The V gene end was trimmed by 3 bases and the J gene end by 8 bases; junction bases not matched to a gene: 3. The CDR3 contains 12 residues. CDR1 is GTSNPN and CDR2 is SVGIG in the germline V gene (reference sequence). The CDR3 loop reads CAWSRGTGELFF. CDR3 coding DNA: TGTGCCTGGAGCAGGGGGACAGGGGAGCTGTTTTTT.

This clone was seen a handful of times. The CDR3 coding sequence is TGTGCCAGCAGCCCGACCTACACCATAGCGGGGGGGATTCGGTCACCCCTCCACTTT. Amino acids: CASSPTYTIAGGIRSPLHF. The chain employs TRBV5-5 and TRBJ1-6; D might be TRBD1 (5 bases). CDR1 is SGHKS, CDR2 YYEKEE, per germline (reference sequence). Trimming removed 4 bases from V and 10 bases from J, with 30 bases in between. The CDR3 is 19 amino acids.

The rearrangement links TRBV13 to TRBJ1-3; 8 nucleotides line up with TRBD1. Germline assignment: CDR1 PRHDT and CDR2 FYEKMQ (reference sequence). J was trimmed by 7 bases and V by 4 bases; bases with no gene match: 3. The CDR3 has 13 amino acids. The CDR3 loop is CASSSDRENTIYF. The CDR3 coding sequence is TGTGCCAGCAGCTCGGACAGGGAGAACACCATATATTTT. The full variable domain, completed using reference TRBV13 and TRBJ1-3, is AAGVIQSPRHLIKEKRETATLKCYPIPRHDTVYWYQQGPGQDPQFLISFYEKMQSDKGSIPDRFSAQQFSDYHSELNMSSLELGDSALYFCASSSDRENTIYFGEGSWLTVV.

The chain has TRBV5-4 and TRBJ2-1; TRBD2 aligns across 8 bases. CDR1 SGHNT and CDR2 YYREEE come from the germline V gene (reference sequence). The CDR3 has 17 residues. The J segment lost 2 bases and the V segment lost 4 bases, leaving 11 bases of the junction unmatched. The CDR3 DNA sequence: TGTGCCAGCAGCCTACCGCGGGCGGGGGGTCCCTACAATGAGCAGTTCTTC. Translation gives CASSLPRAGGPYNEQFF.

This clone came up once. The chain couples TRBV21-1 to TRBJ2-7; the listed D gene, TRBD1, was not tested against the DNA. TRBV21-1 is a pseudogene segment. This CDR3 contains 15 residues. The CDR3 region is CASSPLDAGPDEQYF. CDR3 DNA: TGTGCCAGCAGCCCCCTTGATGCAGGGCCCGACGAGCAGTACTTC.

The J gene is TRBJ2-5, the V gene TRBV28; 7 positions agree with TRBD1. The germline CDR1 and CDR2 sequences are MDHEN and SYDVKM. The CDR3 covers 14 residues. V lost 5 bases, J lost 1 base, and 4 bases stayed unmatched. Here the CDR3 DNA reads TGTGCCAGCAGTGACAGGGTCTTCCAAGAGACCCAGTACTTC. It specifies CASSDRVFQETQYF.

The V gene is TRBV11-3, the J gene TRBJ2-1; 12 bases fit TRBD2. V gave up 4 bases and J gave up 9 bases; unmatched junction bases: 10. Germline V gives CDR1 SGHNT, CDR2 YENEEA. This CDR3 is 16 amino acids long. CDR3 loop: CASSSPTSGGRGEQFF. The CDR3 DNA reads TGTGCCAGCAGCTCCCCGACTAGCGGGGGACGAGGTGAGCAGTTCTTC.

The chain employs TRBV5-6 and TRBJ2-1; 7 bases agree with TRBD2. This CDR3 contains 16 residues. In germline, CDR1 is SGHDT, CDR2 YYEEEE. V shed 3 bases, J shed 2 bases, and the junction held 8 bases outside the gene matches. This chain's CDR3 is CASSWGGPAAYNEQFF. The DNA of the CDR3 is TGTGCCAGCAGCTGGGGGGGACCAGCGGCCTACAATGAGCAGTTCTTC.

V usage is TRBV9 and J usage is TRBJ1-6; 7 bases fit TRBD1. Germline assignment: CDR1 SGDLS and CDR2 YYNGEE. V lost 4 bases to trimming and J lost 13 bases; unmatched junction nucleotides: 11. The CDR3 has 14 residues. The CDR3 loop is CASSPGGRGRPLHF. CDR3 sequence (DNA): TGTGCCAGCAGCCCAGGGGGAAGGGGGCGCCCCCTCCACTTT.

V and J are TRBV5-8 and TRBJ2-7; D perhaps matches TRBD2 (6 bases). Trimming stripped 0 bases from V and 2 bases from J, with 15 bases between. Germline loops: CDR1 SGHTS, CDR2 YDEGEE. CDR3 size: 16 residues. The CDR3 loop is CASSLEWGVKAYEQYF. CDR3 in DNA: TGTGCCAGCAGCTTGGAGTGGGGGGTTAAGGCCTACGAGCAGTACTTC.

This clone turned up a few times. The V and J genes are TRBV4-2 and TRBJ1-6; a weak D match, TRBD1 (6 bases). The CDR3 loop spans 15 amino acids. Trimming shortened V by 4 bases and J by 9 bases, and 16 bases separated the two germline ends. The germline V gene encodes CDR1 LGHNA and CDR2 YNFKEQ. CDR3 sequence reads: CASSPTGAPGSPLHF. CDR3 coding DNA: TGTGCCAGCAGCCCTACGGGGGCGCCGGGTTCACCCCTCCACTTT.

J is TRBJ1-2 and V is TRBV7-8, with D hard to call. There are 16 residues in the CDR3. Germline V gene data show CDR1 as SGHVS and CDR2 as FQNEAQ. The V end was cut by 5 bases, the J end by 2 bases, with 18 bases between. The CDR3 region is CASSPEGQTINYGYTF. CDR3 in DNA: TGTGCCAGCAGCCCCGAGGGCCAGACTATCAACTATGGCTACACCTTC. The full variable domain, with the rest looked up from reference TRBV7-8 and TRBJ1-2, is GAGVSQSPRYKVAKRGQDVALRCDPISGHVSLFWYQQALGQGPEFLTYFQNEAQLDKSGLPSDRFFAERPEGSVSTLKIQRTQQEDSAVYLCASSPEGQTINYGYTFGSGTRLTVV.

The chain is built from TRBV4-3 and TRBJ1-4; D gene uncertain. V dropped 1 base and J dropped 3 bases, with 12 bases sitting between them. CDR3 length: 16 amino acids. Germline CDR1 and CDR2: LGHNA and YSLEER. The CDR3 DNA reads TGCGCCAGCAGCCAAGGGGAGGGCCATGCTAATGAAAAACTGTTTTTT. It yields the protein CASSQGEGHANEKLFF.